This T cell receptor beta chain was sequenced for a study of cytotoxic CD8 clonotypes in ibrutinib-treated CLL. In the study overall: Complete response was seen in 2 patients and partial in approximately 25; around twelve progressed and roughly 14 stayed remitted after a median roughly 70 months.

Sequencing used immunoSEQ multiplex PCR; TCRdb keeps in-frame clones, though not all of them. This sample has approximately 50,000 clones; around 73% occur once, and the top ten carry around 13%. The CDR3 is 15 amino acids. Germline V CDR1 and CDR2: SGHDN, FVKESK. Unmatched junction bases numbered 9, after V lost 5 bases and J lost 7 bases. Sequenced here: PBMCs, sampled after 12 months of ibrutinib treatment. The sequence came from a human donor with chronic lymphocytic leukemia. The V gene is TRBV14, the J gene TRBJ1-4, with 8 bases identical to TRBD1. The CDR3 DNA reads as TGTGCCAGCAGCGGAACGACAGGGGTGGGTGAAAAACTGTTTTTT. Protein sequence: CASSGTTGVGEKLFF. Using reference TRBV14 and TRBJ1-4 for the parts outside the CDR3, the full variable domain is EAGVTQFPSHSVIEKGQTVTLRCDPISGHDNLYWYRRVMGKEIKFLLHFVKESKQDESGMPNNRFLAERTGGTYSTLKVQPAELEDSGVYFCASSGTTGVGEKLFFGSGTQLSVL.